This T cell receptor beta chain is from a study of T cell responses to AZD1222 COVID-19 vaccine. Study results and caveats: The study reported that nearly half of spike-specific TCRs target unmutated variant regions. Two doses of AZD1222 preceded a rise in Spike-specific TCR breadth and depth. Just six AZD1222 recipients were seropositive at baseline.

Germline V CDR1 and CDR2: LGHDT, YNNKEL (reference sequence). The CDR3 contains 12 residues. V was shortened by 7 bases and J by 0 bases, with 4 bases between the two germline ends. The table came from immunoSEQ multiplex PCR; TCRdb's copy has only in-frame clones and leaves some out. The table has about 200,000 clones, 91% seen once; the top ten hold 3% to 3.5%. A note on this clone: Its antigen is unknown.

This chain joins TRBV3-1 (or the pseudogene TRBV3-2) and TRBJ2-1; no definite D call. The source was peripheral blood, collected 28 days after the second AZD1222 dose. This clonotype originated in an adult who received the AZD1222 COVID-19 vaccine. The CDR3 DNA sequence: TGTGCCAGCACCAGCTCCTACAATGAGCAGTTCTTC. Translated: CASTSSYNEQFF.